This TCR beta chain was sequenced in a study of T-cell memory formation after mild COVID-19. Turning to the study itself: For the most part, TCR clusters were specific to one donor.

Germline CDR1 is MNHEY and CDR2 is SVGAGI. CDR3 size: 15 residues. V lost 6 bases, J lost 4 bases, and 16 bases lay in between. Study-wide findings and caveats: Among clones contracting day 15 to 85, CD4/CD8 was balanced, whereas later expanders leaned CD4+. Memory from before infection featured some responding clones, which suggests cross-reactive memory joined. Those CD4+ clones that contracted were mainly in CM and EM (CD8+ ones in EMRA).

TCRdb processed the 5' RACE reads anew with MiXCR; each CDR3 protein has one entry. Of fewer than 350,000 distinct CDR3 sequences listed, approximately 15% are singletons. Only a few counts were recorded for this clonotype. The antigen is undetermined. The specimen was PBMCs or a T cell subset sorted from them (not recorded which). The chain links TRBV6-5 to TRBJ1-3; D is unresolved. The TCR was taken from a young man who had mild COVID-19 (a few samples of this study predate the infection). Cell type and time point are not known. As DNA, the CDR3 is TGTGCCAGCAGCAGCTCCGGGGATAGAGGAAACACCATATATTTT. This encodes CASSSSGDRGNTIYF.